This T cell receptor (beta chain) was captured in a study of human T cells and chemical hapten exposure. As for the study in general: Patch tests put 0.01% DPC on the upper back, read at 6 days.

The study's findings and limits: Donors were affected by alopecia, so their immune reaction might vary from that of healthy individuals. High-frequency TCRs, those above 1 in 1000, stayed the same after DPC sensitization.

There are many counts of this clonotype. As yet, its antigen is unknown. One entry per CDR3 protein, called by TCRdb with MiXCR from the RACE reads. Found here are some 400,000 distinct CDR3 sequences, 4% to 5.5% of them singletons; the top ten hold 2% to 2.5%. Stated time point: patch test 1, 2 weeks after DPC sensitization. The sample's treatment: therapeutic diphenylcyclopropenone sensitization with weekly scalp DPC. The source of this sequence is a woman in her fifties or sixties with alopecia areata. Some clones in this sample may be carry-over from other donors' samples. Specimen: whole blood, collected in connection with sensitization to the hapten diphenylcyclopropenone (DPC).

The CDR3 reads CASSSQRVANQPQHF. Here the CDR3 DNA reads TGTGCCAGCAGCTCCCAAAGGGTGGCCAATCAGCCCCAGCATTTT. The chain recombines TRBV7-8 with TRBJ1-5; D remains unclear. The germline V and J ends were trimmed by 4 bases and 3 bases, with 13 bases remaining between them. The CDR3 has 15 residues. In germline, CDR1 is SGHVS, CDR2 FQNEAQ.